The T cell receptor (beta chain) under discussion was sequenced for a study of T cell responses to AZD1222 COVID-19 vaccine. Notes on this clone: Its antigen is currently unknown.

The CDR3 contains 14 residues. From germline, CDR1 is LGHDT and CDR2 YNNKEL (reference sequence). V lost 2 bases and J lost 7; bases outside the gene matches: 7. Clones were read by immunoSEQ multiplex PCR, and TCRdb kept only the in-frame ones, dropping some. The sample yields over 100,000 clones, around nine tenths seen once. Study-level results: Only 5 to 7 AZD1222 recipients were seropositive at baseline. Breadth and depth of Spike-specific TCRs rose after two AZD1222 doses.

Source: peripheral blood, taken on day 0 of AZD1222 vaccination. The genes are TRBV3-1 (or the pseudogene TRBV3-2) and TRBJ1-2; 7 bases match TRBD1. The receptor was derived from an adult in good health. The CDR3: CASSQLRGRGGYTF. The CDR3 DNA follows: TGTGCCAGCAGCCAACTGAGGGGGCGAGGTGGCTACACCTTC.